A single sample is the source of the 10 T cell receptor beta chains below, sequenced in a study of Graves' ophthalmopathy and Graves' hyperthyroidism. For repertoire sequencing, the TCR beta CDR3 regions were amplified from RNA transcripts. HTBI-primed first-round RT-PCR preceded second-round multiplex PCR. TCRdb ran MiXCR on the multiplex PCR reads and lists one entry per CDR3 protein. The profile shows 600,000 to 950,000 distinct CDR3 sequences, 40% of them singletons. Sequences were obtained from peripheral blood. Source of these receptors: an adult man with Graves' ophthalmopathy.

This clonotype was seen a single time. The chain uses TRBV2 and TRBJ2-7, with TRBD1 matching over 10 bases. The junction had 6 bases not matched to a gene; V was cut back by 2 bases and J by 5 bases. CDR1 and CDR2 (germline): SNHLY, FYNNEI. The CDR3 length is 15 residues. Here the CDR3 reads CASSEWDRGAHEQYF. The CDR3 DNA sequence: TGTGCCAGCAGTGAATGGGACAGGGGAGCCCACGAGCAGTACTTC.

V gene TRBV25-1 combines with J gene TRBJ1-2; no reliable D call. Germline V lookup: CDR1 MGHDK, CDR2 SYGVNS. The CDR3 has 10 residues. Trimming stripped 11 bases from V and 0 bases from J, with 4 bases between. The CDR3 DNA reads TGTGCCGGGACTAACTATGGCTACACCTTC. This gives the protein CAGTNYGYTF.

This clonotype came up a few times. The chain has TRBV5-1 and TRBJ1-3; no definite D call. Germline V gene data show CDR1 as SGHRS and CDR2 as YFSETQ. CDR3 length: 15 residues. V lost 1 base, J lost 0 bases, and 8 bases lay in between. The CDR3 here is CASSLLGVSGNTIYF. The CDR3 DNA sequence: TGCGCCAGCAGCTTGTTGGGAGTCTCTGGAAACACCATATATTTT.

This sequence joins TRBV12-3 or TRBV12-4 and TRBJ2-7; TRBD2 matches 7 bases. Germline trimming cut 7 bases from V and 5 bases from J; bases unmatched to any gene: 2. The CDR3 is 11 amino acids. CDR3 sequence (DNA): TGTGCCAGCAATCGGGGGGACGAGCAGTACTTC. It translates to CASNRGDEQYF.

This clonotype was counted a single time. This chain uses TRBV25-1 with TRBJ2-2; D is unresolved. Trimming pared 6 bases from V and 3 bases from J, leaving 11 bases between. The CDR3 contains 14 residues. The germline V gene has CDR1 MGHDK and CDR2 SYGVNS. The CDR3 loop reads CASRRRLDTGELFF. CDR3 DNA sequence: TGTGCCAGCAGACGGCGGCTGGACACCGGGGAGCTGTTTTTT.

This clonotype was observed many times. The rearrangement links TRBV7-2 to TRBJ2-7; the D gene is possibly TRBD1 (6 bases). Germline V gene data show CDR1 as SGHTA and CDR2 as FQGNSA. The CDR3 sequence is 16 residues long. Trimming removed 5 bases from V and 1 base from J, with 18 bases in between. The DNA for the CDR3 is TGTGCCAGCAGCCCTACCGTGGCAGGGGAATCCTACGAGCAGTACTTC. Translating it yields CASSPTVAGESYEQYF.

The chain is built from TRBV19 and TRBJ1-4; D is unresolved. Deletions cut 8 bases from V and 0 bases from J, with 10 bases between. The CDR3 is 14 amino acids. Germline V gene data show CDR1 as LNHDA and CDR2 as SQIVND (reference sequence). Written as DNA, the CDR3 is TGTGCCAGTGGGAGGATCGCAACTAATGAAAAACTGTTTTTT. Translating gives CASGRIATNEKLFF.

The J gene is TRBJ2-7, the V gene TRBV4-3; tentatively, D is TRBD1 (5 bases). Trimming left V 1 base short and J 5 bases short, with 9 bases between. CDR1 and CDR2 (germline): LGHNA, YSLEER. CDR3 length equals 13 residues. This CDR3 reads CASSQGGRDEQYF. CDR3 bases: TGCGCCAGCAGCCAAGGGGGCAGGGACGAGCAGTACTTC.

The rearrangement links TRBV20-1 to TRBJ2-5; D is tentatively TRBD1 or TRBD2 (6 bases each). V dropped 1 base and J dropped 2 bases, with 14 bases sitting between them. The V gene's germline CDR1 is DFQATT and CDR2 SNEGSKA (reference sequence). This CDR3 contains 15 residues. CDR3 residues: CSARAEGGQQETQYF. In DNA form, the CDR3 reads TGCAGTGCTAGAGCTGAGGGGGGCCAACAAGAGACCCAGTACTTC.

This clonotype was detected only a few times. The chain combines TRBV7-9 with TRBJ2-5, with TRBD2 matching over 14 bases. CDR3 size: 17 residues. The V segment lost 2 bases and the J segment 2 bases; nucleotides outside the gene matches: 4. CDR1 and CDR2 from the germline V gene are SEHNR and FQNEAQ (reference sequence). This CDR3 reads CASSLSGTSGSQETQYF. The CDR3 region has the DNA TGTGCCAGCAGCTTATCCGGGACTAGCGGGAGTCAAGAGACCCAGTACTTC.